This record covers a single T cell receptor (beta chain). Its antigen is not yet known. Given the absence of the conserved phenylalanine or tryptophan at the CDR3 end, a read error is likely. The data originate from a study of Graves' ophthalmopathy and Graves' hyperthyroidism listed by TCRdb under 2018. Background on the whole study: Stable hyperthyroidism was defined as no progression to ophthalmopathy within 18 months of follow-up. To tell Graves' ophthalmopathy apart from Graves' hyperthyroidism, and to predict which patients would progress to ophthalmopathy, the study relied on TCR beta repertoire signatures. In total, under 150 blood samples were TCR-sequenced: under 45 ophthalmopathy, some 75 hyperthyroidism and about 17 hyperthyroidism-to-ophthalmopathy patients. To explore V-J signatures that distinguish ophthalmopathy from hyperthyroidism, a discovery set of 90 to 100 patients was enrolled, made up of approximately 45 with ophthalmopathy and around 60 with stable hyperthyroidism. The independent validation cohort included 18 to 20 hyperthyroidism patients plus 17 patients who later progressed from hyperthyroidism to ophthalmopathy. T-cell repertoires of thyroid tissue and blood were compared in more than five hyperthyroidism patients. Following sample collection, hyperthyroidism patients were given methimazole at a starting dose of 30 mg daily, and ophthalmopathy patients were given high-dose intravenous methylprednisolone.

TCR beta CDR3 regions were amplified from RNA transcripts for repertoire sequencing. The first round of RT-PCR was done with HTBI primers and the Qiagen OneStep RT-PCR kit, and was followed by a second round of multiplex PCR, then size selection and purification. Libraries were sequenced paired-end with 100 bp reads on an Illumina HiSeq2000. The paper's data handling went like this. Reads were processed with SOAPnuke, discarding reads with adapters, uncalled bases, mean Phred below 15, or no exact constant-primer or identifier match. High-quality paired reads were merged with COPE v1.2.5. Unique nucleotide sequences were defined as clonotypes and aligned to IMGT TRB V, D and J references using MiTCR v1.1. Analysis was restricted to V-J combinations with a frequency above 0.0001, which covered 99% to 99.2% of repertoires. A TCR clonal expansion and chaos score per V-J combination was defined as the ratio of F50 clonal expansion to chaos observed in the TCRdist matrix. Welch's t-statistics and random forest were used to reduce the features to about 14 V-J combinations, which were then used as input to a naive Bayes classifier. Thyroid-blood repertoire similarity was quantified with the Morisita-Horn index. TCRdb applied fastp at Q25 and MiXCR to the public reads, then kept only in-frame beta chains. Merged by CDR3 protein, the rows form single entries marked with the most common genes and DNA. For this entry, the V and J calls and clone size follow TCRdb and not the study's own pipeline. The sample records about 550,000 distinct CDR3 sequences, less than 45% of which are singletons. The ten largest account for 4% to 5% of the sample.

General study outcomes and caveats: The 13-signature model separated ophthalmopathy from stable hyperthyroidism with roughly 88% sensitivity and about 81% specificity in cross-validation, and 80%/75% in the test set. No statistical method was used to set the sample size in advance, and the investigators knew which group each participant was assigned to. In validation, the model predicted ophthalmopathy progression with nearly 71% sensitivity and less than 80% specificity; approximately 12 predicted patients were CT-confirmed with GO in a median of around 6.5 months. Most expanded thyroid clonotypes with a frequency above 0.001 also appeared in blood, which suggests that blood repertoires may reflect the immune response in the thyroid.

Patients with hyperthyroidism were aged 18 to 65 years, had been newly diagnosed, and had a disease duration of less than 2 months. Patients with other autoimmune diseases, uncontrolled infections, pregnancy or lactation were excluded from the study. Clinical symptoms, serum thyroxine, TRAb, thyroid ultrasound and orbital computed tomography were used for diagnosis. Total RNA was extracted using Trizol reagent, and RNA quality was checked on an Agilent 2100 Bioanalyzer. The germline V gene gives CDR1 as LGHNA and CDR2 as YNFKEQ. The CDR3 numbers 15 amino acids, ends counted. Only CDR3 DNA is held: 45 bases, read in frame from base 1. The germline V and J ends show losses of 1 base and 1 base respectively, and no gene match explains 1 base of the junction.

Recombination joined TRBV4-2 with TRBJ2-7; 10 central nucleotides agree with TRBD2. This clonotype was obtained from an adult man with Graves' hyperthyroidism. Sequenced sample: peripheral blood or thyroid tissue (not recorded which). Read as DNA, the sequence is TGTGCCAGCAGCCAAGCACTAGCGGGATCCTACGAGCAGTACATC. Its protein product is CASSQALAGSYEQYI.